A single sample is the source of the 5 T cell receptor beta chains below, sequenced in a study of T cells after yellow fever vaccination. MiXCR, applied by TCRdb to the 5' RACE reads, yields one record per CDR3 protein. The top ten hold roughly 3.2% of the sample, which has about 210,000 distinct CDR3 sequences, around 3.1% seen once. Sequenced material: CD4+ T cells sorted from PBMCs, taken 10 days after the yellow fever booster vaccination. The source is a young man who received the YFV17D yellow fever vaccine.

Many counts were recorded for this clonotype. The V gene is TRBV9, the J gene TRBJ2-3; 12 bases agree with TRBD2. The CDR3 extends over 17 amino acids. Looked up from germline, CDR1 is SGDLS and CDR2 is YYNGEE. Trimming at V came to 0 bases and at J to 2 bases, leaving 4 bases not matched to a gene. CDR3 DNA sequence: TGTGCCAGCAGCGTAGACCCTAGCGGGGGGGCCACAGATACGCAGTATTTT. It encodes CASSVDPSGGATDTQYF.

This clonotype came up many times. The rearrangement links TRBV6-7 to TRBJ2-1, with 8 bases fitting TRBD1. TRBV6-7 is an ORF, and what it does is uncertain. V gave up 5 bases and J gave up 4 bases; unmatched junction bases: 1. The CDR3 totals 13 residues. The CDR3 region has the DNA TGTGCCAGCAGTAGGACAGGGTACAATGAGCAGTTCTTC. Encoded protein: CASSRTGYNEQFF.

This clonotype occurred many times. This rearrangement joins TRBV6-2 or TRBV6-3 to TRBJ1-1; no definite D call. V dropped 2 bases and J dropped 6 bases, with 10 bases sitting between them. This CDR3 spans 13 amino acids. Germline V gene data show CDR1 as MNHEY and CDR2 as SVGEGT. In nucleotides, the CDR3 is TGTGCCAGCAGTTACCGAGAGTCCCCTGAAGCTTTCTTT. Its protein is CASSYRESPEAFF.

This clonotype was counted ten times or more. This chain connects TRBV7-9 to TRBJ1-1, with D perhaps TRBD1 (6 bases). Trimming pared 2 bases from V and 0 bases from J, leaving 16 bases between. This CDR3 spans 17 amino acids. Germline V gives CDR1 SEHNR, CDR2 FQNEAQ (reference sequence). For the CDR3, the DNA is TGTGCCAGCAGCTTATGGGGGCGGATAACCATGAACACTGAAGCTTTCTTT. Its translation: CASSLWGRITMNTEAFF.

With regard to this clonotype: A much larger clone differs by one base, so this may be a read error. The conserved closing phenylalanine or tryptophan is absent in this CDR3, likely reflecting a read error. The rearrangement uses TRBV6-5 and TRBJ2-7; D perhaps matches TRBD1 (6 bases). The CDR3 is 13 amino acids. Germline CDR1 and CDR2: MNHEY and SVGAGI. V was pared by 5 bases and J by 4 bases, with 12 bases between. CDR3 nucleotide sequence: TGTGCCAGCAGTCCCCCTGGACAGTACGAGCAGTACCTC. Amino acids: CASSPPGQYEQYL.